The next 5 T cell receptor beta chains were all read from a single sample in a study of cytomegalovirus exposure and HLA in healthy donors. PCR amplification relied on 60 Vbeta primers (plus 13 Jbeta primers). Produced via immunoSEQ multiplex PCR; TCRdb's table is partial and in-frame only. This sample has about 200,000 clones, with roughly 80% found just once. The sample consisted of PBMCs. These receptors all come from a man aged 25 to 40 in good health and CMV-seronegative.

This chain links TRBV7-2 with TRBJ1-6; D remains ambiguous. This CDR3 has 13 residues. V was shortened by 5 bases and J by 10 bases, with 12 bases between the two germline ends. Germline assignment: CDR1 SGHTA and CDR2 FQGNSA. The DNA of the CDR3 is TGTGCCAGCAGCCCCCCCCCGCTATCACCCCTCCACTTT. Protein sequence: CASSPPPLSPLHF.

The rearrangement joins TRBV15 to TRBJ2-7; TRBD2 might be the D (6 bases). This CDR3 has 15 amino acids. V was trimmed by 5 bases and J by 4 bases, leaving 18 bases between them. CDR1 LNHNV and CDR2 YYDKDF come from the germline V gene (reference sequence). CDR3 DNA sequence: TGTGCCACCAGCGGAGCCGGGAGTGGCGCTTACGAGCAGTACTTC. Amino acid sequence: CATSGAGSGAYEQYF.

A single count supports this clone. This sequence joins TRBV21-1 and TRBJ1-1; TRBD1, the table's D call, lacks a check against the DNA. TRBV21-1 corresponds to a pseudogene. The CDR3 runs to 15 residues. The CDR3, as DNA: TGTGCCAGCACCAAACCGAATACAGTGAACACTGAAGCTTTCTTT. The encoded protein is CASTKPNTVNTEAFF.

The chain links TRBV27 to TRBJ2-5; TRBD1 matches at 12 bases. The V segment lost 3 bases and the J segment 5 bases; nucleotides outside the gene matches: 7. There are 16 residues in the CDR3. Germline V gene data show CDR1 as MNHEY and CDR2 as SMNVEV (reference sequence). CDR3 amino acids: CASSLSRDRGRETQYF. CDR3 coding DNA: TGTGCCAGCAGTTTGTCCCGGGACAGGGGGCGGGAGACCCAGTACTTC.

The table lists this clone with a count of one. The CDR3 protein is CASSIERDNEKLFF. CDR3 nucleotide sequence: TGTGCCAGTAGTATAGAGAGAGACAACGAAAAACTGTTTTTT. The rearrangement joins TRBV19 to TRBJ1-4; D not certain. The CDR3 totals 14 residues. Trimming cost V 0 bases and J 8 bases, with 10 bases left between them. Per the germline V gene, CDR1 is LNHDA and CDR2 is SQIVND (reference sequence).